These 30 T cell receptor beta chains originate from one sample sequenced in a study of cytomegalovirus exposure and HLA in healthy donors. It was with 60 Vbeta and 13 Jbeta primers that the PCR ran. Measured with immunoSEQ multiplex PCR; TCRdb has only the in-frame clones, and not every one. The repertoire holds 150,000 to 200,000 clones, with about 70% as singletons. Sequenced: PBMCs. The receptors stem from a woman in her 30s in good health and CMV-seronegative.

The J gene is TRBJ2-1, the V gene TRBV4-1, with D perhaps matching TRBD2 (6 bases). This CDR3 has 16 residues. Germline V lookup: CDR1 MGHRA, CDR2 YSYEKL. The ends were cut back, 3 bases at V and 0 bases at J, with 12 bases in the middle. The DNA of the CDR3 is TGCGCCAGCAGCCACGGTAGTAGCGGCTCCTACAATGAGCAGTTCTTC. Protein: CASSHGSSGSYNEQFF.

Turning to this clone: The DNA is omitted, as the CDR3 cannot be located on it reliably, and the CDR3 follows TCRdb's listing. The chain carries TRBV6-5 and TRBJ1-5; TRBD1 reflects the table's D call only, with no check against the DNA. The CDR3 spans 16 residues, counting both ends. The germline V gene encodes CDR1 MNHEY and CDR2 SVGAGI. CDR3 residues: CASSSSTGNGNQPQHF.

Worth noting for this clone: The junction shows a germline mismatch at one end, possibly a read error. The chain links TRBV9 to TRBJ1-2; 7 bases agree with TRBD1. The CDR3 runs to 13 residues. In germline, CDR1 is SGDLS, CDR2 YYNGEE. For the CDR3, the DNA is TGTGCCAGCAGGAAGGGGGCGCAGGATGGCTACACTTTC. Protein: CASRKGAQDGYTF. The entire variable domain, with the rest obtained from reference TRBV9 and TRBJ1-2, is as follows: DSGVTQTPKHLITATGQRVTLRCSPRSGDLSVYWYQQSLDQGLQFLIQYYNGEERAKGNILERFSAQQFPDLHSELNLSSLELGDSALYFCASRKGAQDGYTFGSGTRLTVV.

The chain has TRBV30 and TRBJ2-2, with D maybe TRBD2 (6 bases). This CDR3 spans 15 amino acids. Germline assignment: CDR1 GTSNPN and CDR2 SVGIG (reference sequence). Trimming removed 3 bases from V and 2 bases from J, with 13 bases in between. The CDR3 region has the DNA TGTGCCTGGAGATATACCGGGAGCAACACCGGGGAGCTGTTTTTT. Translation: CAWRYTGSNTGELFF.

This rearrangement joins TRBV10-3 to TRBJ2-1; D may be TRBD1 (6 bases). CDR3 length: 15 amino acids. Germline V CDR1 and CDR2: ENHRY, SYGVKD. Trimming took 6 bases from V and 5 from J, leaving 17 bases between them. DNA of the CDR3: TGTGCCATCAGCCCGGGACACCTTGATAACAATGAGCAGTTCTTC. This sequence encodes CAISPGHLDNNEQFF.

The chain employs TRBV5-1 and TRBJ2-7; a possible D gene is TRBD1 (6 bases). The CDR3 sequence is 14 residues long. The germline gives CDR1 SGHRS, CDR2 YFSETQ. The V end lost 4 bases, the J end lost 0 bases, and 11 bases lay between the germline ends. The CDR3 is CASSTDSSSYEQYF. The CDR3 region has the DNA TGCGCCAGCAGCACGGACAGCAGCTCCTACGAGCAGTACTTC.

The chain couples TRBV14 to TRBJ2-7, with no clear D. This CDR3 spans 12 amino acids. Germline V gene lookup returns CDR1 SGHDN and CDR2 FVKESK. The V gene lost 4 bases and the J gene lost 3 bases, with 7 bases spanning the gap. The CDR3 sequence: CASSLARYEQYF. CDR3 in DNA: TGTGCCAGCAGCCTCGCGCGCTACGAGCAGTACTTC.

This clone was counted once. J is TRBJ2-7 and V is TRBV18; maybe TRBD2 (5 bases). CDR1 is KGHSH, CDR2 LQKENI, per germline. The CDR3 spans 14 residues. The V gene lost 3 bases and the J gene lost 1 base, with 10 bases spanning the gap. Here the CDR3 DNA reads TGTGCCAGCTCACCCGGGAAGGAGTCCTACGAGCAGTACTTC. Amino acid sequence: CASSPGKESYEQYF.

In DNA form, the CDR3 reads TGTGCCAGCGGTCTAACAGGGCTGGCTAATTCACCCCTCCACTTT. It specifies CASGLTGLANSPLHF. The chain combines TRBV13 with TRBJ1-6; perhaps TRBD1 as D (6 bases). V lost 8 bases to trimming and J lost 6 bases, with 17 bases between them. CDR3 length equals 15 residues. CDR1 PRHDT and CDR2 FYEKMQ come from the germline V gene (reference sequence).

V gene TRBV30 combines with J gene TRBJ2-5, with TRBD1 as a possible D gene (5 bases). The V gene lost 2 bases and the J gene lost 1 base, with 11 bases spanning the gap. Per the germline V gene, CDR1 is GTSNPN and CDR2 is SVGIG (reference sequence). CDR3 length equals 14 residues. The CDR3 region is CAWSTLTVQETQYF. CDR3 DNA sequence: TGTGCCTGGAGTACCTTGACAGTCCAAGAGACCCAGTACTTC.

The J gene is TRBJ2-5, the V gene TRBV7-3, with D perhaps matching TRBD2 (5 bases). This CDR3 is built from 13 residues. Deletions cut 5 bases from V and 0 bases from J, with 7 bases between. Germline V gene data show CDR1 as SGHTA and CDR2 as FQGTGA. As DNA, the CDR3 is TGTGCCAGCAGCCGAGGGAACCAAGAGACCCAGTACTTC. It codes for CASSRGNQETQYF.

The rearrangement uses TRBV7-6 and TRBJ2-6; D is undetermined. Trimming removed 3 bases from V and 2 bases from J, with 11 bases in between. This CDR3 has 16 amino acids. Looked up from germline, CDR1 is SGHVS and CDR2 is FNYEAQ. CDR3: CASSFSYGPGANVLTF. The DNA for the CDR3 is TGTGCCAGCAGCTTTTCTTATGGCCCTGGGGCCAACGTCCTGACTTTC.

The CDR3 DNA is TGTGCCAGCAGCCCGGGACTAGCGGGGTGGGGCAAGGAGACCCAGTACTTC. Translating it yields CASSPGLAGWGKETQYF. The chain employs TRBV9 and TRBJ2-5; 13 nucleotides match TRBD2. Germline trimming cut 4 bases from V and 5 bases from J; bases unmatched to any gene: 11. Germline CDR1 reads SGDLS; CDR2 reads YYNGEE. The CDR3 totals 17 residues.

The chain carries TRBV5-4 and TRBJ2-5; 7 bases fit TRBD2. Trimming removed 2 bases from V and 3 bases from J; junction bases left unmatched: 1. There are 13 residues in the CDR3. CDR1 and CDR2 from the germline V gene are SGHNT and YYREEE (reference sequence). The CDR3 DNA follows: TGTGCCAGCAGCTTTGGGGGGGAAGAGACCCAGTACTTC. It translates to CASSFGGEETQYF.

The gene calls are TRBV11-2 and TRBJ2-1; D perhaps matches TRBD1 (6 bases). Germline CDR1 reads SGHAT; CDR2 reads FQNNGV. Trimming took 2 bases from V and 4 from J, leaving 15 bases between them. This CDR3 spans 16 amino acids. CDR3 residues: CASSLRPGHDYNEQFF. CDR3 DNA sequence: TGTGCCAGCAGCTTACGACCGGGACACGATTACAATGAGCAGTTCTTC.

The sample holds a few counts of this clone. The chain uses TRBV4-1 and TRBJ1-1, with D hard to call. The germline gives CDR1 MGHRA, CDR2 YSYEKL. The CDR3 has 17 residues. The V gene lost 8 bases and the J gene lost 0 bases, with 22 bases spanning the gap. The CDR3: CASQIRFPVLMNTEAFF. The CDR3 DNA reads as TGCGCCAGCCAAATCCGGTTTCCGGTTCTCATGAACACTGAAGCTTTCTTT.

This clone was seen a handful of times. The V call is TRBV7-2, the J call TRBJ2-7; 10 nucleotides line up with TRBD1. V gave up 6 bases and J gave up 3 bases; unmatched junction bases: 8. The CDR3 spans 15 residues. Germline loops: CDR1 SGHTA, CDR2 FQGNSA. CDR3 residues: CASSAPGQGRYEQYF. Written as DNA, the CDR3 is TGTGCCAGCAGTGCCCCGGGACAGGGGCGCTACGAGCAGTACTTC.

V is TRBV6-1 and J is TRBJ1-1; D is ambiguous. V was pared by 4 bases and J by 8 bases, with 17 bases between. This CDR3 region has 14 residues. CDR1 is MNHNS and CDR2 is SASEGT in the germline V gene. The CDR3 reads CASSVSGGMREAFF. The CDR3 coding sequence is TGTGCCAGCAGTGTTAGCGGCGGCATGAGAGAAGCTTTCTTT.

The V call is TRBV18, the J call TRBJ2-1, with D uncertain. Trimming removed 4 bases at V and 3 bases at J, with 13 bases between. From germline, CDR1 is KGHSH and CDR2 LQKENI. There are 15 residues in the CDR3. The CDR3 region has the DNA TGTGCCAGCTCACTGGAGCGCGCCCTCTACAATGAGCAGTTCTTC. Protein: CASSLERALYNEQFF.

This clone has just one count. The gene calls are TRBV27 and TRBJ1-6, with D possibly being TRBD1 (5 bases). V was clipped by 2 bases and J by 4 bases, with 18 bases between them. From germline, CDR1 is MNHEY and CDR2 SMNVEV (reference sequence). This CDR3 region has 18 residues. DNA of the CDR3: TGTGCCAGCAGTTTAACCTCCGCGGGGGAGGGATATAATTCACCCCTCCACTTT. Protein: CASSLTSAGEGYNSPLHF.

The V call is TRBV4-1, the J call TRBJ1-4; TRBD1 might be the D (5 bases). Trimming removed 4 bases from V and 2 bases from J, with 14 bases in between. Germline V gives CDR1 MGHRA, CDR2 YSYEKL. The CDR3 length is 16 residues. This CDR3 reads CASSLNPGGTNEKLFF. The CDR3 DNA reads TGCGCCAGCAGCCTCAACCCGGGGGGGACTAATGAAAAACTGTTTTTT.

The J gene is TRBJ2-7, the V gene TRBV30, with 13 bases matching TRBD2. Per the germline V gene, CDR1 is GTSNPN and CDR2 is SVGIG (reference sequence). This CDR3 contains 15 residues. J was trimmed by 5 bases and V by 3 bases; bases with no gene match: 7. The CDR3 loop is CAWRAGTSGNDEQYF. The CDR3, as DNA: TGTGCCTGGAGAGCCGGGACTAGCGGGAACGACGAGCAGTACTTC.

CDR3 nucleotide sequence: TGTGCCAGCAGTCGGGACAGCTACAATGAGCAGTTCTTC. Translated, it gives CASSRDSYNEQFF. The chain employs TRBV6-6 and TRBJ2-1; 7 nucleotides match TRBD1. Per the germline V gene, CDR1 is MNHNY and CDR2 is SVGAGI (reference sequence). The CDR3 sequence is 13 residues long. V gave up 5 bases and J gave up 3 bases; unmatched junction bases: 1.

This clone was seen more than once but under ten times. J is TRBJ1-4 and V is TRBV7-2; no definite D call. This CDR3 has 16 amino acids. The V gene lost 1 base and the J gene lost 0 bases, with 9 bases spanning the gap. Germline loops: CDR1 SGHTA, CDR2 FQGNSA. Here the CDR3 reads CASSLDSTATNEKLFF. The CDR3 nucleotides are TGTGCCAGCAGCTTAGACAGCACCGCAACTAATGAAAAACTGTTTTTT.

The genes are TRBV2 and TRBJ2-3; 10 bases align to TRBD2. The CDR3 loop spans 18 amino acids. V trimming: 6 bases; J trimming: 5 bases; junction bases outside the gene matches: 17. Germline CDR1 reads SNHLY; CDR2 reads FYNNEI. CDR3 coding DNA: TGTGCCAGCAGGGAAACTAGCGGGAAGGGGAAGAAAGGAGATACGCAGTATTTT. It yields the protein CASRETSGKGKKGDTQYF.

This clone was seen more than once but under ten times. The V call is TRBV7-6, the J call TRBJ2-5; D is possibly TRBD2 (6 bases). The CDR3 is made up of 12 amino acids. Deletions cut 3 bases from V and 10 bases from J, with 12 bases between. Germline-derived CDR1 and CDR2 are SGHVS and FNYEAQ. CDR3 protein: CASSFRRGNQYF. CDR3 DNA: TGTGCCAGCAGCTTCCGGCGGGGAAACCAGTACTTC.

CDR3 in DNA: TGCGCCAGCACCCCCGAACCGGACAGGGATGCCACAGATACGCAGTATTTT. The encoded protein is CASTPEPDRDATDTQYF. The chain couples TRBV23-1 to TRBJ2-3; 8 bases are a match to TRBD1. TRBV23-1 is noted as an ORF with a role that remains uncertain. This CDR3 has 17 amino acids. With V trimmed by 7 bases and J by 2 bases, 14 bases remained unmatched.

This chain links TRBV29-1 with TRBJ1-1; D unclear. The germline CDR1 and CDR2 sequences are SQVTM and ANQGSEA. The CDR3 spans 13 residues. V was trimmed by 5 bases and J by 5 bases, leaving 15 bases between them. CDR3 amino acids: CSVFTGLATEAFF. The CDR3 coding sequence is TGCAGCGTTTTTACCGGACTTGCTACTGAAGCTTTCTTT. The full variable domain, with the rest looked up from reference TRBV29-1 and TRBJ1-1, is SAVISQKPSRDICQRGTSLTIQCQVDSQVTMMFWYRQQPGQSLTLIATANQGSEATYESGFVIDKFPISRPNLTFSTLTVSNMSPEDSSIYLCSVFTGLATEAFFGQGTRLTVV.

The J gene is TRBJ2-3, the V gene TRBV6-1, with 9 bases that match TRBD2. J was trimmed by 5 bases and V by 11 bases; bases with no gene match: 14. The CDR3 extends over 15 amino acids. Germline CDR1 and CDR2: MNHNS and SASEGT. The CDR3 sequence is CAGCPGSGGLDTQYF. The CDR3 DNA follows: TGTGCCGGTTGCCCGGGTAGCGGGGGATTAGATACGCAGTATTTT.

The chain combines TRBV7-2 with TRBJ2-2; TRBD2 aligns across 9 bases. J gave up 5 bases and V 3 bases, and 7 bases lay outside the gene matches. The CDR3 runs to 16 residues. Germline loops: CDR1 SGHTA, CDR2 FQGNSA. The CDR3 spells CASSFVGSGSTGELFF. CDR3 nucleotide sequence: TGTGCCAGCAGCTTCGTTGGTAGCGGGAGTACCGGGGAGCTGTTTTTT.